The next 11 T cell receptor beta chains were all read from a single sample in a study of follicular helper T cells after annual influenza vaccination (dated by TCRdb to the late 2010s). Explained via the paper, the time point label denotes: 2015-2016 season, 7 days after influenza vaccination. Libraries came from the immunoSEQ multiplex PCR assay. Not all clones reach the TCRdb copy of this immuneACCESS table, which keeps in-frame sequences only. Checked studies attribute under half of the gap to unresolved V genes and leave the rest unexplained. A total of 6,000 to 8,000 clones appear in this sample, roughly 88% of them only once. Less than 2% of the sample lies in the top ten. This sample comprised CXCR5+ CD38- circulating T follicular helper cells from blood, obtained 7 days after influenza vaccination. The cell subset or site label for this specimen denotes: circulating Tfh, non-naive CD4+CXCR5+PD-1+ (ICOS+CD38+ or ICOS-CD38-). The receptors were sampled from an adult who received the influenza vaccine.

This chain links TRBV7-9 with TRBJ1-1; perhaps TRBD1 as D (6 bases). Germline-derived CDR1 and CDR2 are SEHNR and FQNEAQ (reference sequence). Trimming removed 1 base at V and 4 bases at J, with 16 bases between. This CDR3 is 16 amino acids long. The DNA for the CDR3 is TGTGCCAGCAGCTTAGAAGGCCAGGGGTTTGTCACTGAAGCTTTCTTT. Translated: CASSLEGQGFVTEAFF.

V gene TRBV18 combines with J gene TRBJ1-1; D ambiguous. CDR1 is KGHSH, CDR2 LQKENI, per germline. The CDR3 runs to 12 residues. The V gene lost 3 bases and the J gene lost 4 bases, with 6 bases spanning the gap. The CDR3 nucleotides are TGTGCCAGCTCACCCTCTAGCACTGAAGCTTTCTTT. As protein: CASSPSSTEAFF. The variable domain in full, completed from reference TRBV18 and TRBJ1-1, reads NAGVMQNPRHLVRRRGQEARLRCSPMKGHSHVYWYRQLPEEGLKFMVYLQKENIIDESGMPKERFSAEFPKEGPSILRIQQVVRGDSAAYFCASSPSSTEAFFGQGTRLTVV.

The chain links TRBV18 to TRBJ2-3; D gene unclear. Germline V gene sequence: CDR1 KGHSH, CDR2 LQKENI. V was pared by 8 bases and J by 2 bases, with 14 bases between. The length of the CDR3 is 14 residues. The CDR3 nucleotides read TGTGCCAGCGCCCCGAGCGAGACCACAGATACGCAGTATTTT. Translated: CASAPSETTDTQYF.

The chain links TRBV28 to TRBJ2-1; perhaps TRBD1 as D (6 bases). V lost 6 bases to trimming and J lost 4 bases, with 16 bases between them. CDR1 is MDHEN, CDR2 SYDVKM, per germline. The CDR3 extends over 15 amino acids. CDR3 in DNA: TGTGCCAGCAGACCAACAGGGTTTTCGTACAATGAGCAGTTCTTC. Protein: CASRPTGFSYNEQFF.

CDR3 loop: CASSSTTGVNIQYF. The CDR3 coding sequence is TGTGCCAGCAGTTCGACTACAGGGGTGAACATTCAGTACTTC. The chain couples TRBV28 to TRBJ2-4; the match to TRBD1 covers 7 bases. The CDR3 has 14 amino acids. Per germline, CDR1 MDHEN and CDR2 SYDVKM. With V trimmed by 4 bases and J by 7 bases, 7 bases remained unmatched.

The V call is TRBV30, the J call TRBJ2-1; 7 bases line up with TRBD2. Germline lookup yields CDR1 GTSNPN and CDR2 SVGIG (reference sequence). V was pared by 3 bases and J by 7 bases, with 12 bases of the junction left unmatched. The CDR3 consists of 15 residues. For the CDR3, the DNA is TGTGCCTGGAGCGGGGACCCCCGGGGGGATAATGAGCAGTTCTTC. This codes for CAWSGDPRGDNEQFF.

The chain couples TRBV6-1 to TRBJ2-7; TRBD2 aligns across 7 bases. The ends lost 5 bases at V and 7 bases at J; junction bases unmatched: 11. Germline-derived CDR1 and CDR2 are MNHNS and SASEGT. The CDR3 is 14 amino acids. The CDR3 spells CASSMGGGGREQYF. In DNA, the CDR3 is TGTGCCAGCAGTATGGGGGGTGGCGGGAGAGAGCAGTACTTC.

V gene TRBV28 combines with J gene TRBJ1-5; D is ambiguous. The V and J ends lost 1 base and 3 bases respectively, with 7 bases between them. CDR1 is MDHEN and CDR2 is SYDVKM in the germline V gene. This CDR3 region has 14 residues. The CDR3 region is CASSLSRNNQPQHF. As DNA, the CDR3 is TGTGCCAGCAGTTTATCCCGGAACAATCAGCCCCAGCATTTT.

The chain recombines TRBV7-2 with TRBJ2-1, with D possibly matching TRBD1 (5 bases). Germline V gives CDR1 SGHTA, CDR2 FQGNSA. The CDR3 totals 12 residues. The V and J ends lost 5 bases and 9 bases respectively, with 11 bases between them. The CDR3 is CASSDDRAEQFF. The DNA for the CDR3 is TGTGCCAGCAGCGACGACAGAGCTGAGCAGTTCTTC.

The gene calls are TRBV14 and TRBJ2-1; D not resolved. Germline CDR1 reads SGHDN; CDR2 reads FVKESK. Trimming took off 1 base at V and 2 bases at J, with 0 bases between the two ends. The CDR3 is 12 amino acids. CDR3 in DNA: TGTGCCAGCAGCCAAGCCTACAATGAGCAGTTCTTC. The encoded protein is CASSQAYNEQFF.

The gene calls are TRBV6-1 and TRBJ1-2; D is unresolved. CDR3 length: 12 amino acids. The V and J ends lost 8 bases and 8 bases respectively, with 15 bases between them. Germline V CDR1 and CDR2: MNHNS, SASEGT. The CDR3 region has the DNA TGTGCCAGCTTCCAGGATTCGCGGGGCTACACCTTC. Encoded protein: CASFQDSRGYTF.